The following is a T cell receptor (beta chain) sequence with its context. Its specificity is unknown. These data come from a study of cytomegalovirus exposure and HLA in healthy donors. Overall study findings and caveats: In a later analysis, at a false discovery rate of 0.05, fewer than 20,000 TCR beta sequences were associated with HLA alleles. Sequencing likely produced, as an artifact, a cluster of highly shared sequence variants. There were some V segments, including TRBV6-2 and TRBV6-3, excluded as indistinguishable.

Donors likely had unrecorded immune exposures despite being nominally healthy when sampled. 60 Vbeta and 13 Jbeta primers were used in PCR. Clones were read by immunoSEQ multiplex PCR, and TCRdb kept only the in-frame ones, dropping some. The sample yields approximately 120,000 clones, 80% seen once. From germline, CDR1 is SGDLS and CDR2 YYNGEE. V shed 3 bases and J 1 base; nucleotides not matched to a gene: 16. This CDR3 has 19 residues. This clonotype originated in a young man in good health and CMV-seropositive. The sample taken for sequencing was PBMCs. The rearrangement links TRBV9 to TRBJ1-1, with 9 bases fitting TRBD1. CDR3 protein: CASSAAGTGRSRGNTEAFF. DNA for the CDR3: TGTGCCAGCAGCGCGGCCGGGACAGGGCGATCACGAGGGAACACTGAAGCTTTCTTT.